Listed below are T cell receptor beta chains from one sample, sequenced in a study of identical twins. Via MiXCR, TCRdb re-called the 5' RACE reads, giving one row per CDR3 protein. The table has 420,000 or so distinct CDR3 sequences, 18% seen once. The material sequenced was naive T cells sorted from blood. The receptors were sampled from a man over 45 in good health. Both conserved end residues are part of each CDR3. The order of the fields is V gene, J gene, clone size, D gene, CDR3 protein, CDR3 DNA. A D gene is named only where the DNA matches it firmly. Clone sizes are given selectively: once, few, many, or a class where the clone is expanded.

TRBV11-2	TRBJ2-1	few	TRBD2	CASSSGLAGGYEQFF	TGTGCCAGCAGCTCCGGACTAGCGGGGGGATATGAGCAGTTCTTC
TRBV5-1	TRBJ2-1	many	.	CASSLADGGKNEQFF	TGCGCCAGCAGCTTGGCCGACGGAGGTAAGAATGAGCAGTTCTTC
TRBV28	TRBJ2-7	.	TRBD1	CASSTGTVNSYEQYF	TGTGCCAGCAGCACCGGGACAGTCAACTCCTACGAGCAGTACTTC
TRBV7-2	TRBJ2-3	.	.	CASSLDLGIDTQYF	TGTGCCAGCAGCTTAGATTTGGGAATAGATACGCAGTATTTT
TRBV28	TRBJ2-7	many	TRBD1	CASISDRVRNEQYF	TGTGCCAGCATCTCGGACAGGGTTCGGAACGAGCAGTACTTC
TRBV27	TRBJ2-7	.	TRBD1	CASKRAGTGKEQYF	TGTGCCAGCAAACGGGCCGGGACAGGCAAGGAGCAGTACTTC
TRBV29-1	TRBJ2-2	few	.	CSVVGNTGELFF	TGCAGCGTTGTCGGGAACACCGGGGAGCTGTTTTTT
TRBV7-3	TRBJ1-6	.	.	CASSARPGGNSPLHF	TGTGCCAGCAGCGCGAGACCCGGAGGGAATTCACCCCTCCACTTT
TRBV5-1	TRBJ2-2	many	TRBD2	CASSSREMSGSLELFF	TGCGCCAGCAGCTCCAGGGAGATGAGCGGGAGCCTGGAGCTGTTTTTT
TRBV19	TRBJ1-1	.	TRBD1	CASSSWDRERTEAFF	TGTGCCAGTAGTTCCTGGGACAGGGAAAGGACTGAAGCTTTCTTT
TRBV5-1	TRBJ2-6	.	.	CASSLEAFTSSGANVLTF	TGCGCCAGCAGCTTGGAGGCGTTTACGAGCTCTGGGGCCAACGTCCTGACTTTC
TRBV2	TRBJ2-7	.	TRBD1	CASSEDRIPYEQYF	TGTGCCAGCAGTGAGGACAGGATTCCCTACGAGCAGTACTTC
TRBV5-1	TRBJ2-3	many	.	CASSFYGQYTDTQYF	TGCGCCAGCAGCTTCTATGGACAGTACACAGATACGCAGTATTTT
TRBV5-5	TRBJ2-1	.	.	CASSGGQGGYNEQFF	TGTGCCAGCAGCGGGGGGCAGGGGGGTTACAATGAGCAGTTCTTC
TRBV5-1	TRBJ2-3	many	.	CASSLNGGGVADTQYF	TGCGCCAGCAGCTTGAATGGAGGGGGTGTCGCAGATACGCAGTATTTT
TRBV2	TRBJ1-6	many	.	CASSRSSGRSSPLHF	TGTGCCAGCAGTAGATCTTCAGGGAGAAGTTCACCCCTCCACTTT
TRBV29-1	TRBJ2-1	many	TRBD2	CSVAPSGIPYNEQFF	TGCAGCGTGGCACCAAGCGGGATCCCCTACAATGAGCAGTTCTTC
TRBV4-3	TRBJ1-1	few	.	CASSQQSTNTEAFF	TGCGCCAGCAGCCAGCAGAGTACGAACACTGAAGCTTTCTTT
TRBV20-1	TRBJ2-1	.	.	CSAPRGLSYNEQFF	TGCAGTGCCCCACGGGGACTCTCCTACAATGAGCAGTTCTTC
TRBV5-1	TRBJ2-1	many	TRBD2	CASSLPGLARMDEQFF	TGCGCCAGCAGCTTGCCAGGACTAGCGAGGATGGATGAGCAGTTCTTC
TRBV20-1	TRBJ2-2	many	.	CSASLLVNTGELFF	TGCAGTGCTAGTCTACTAGTTAACACCGGGGAGCTGTTTTTT
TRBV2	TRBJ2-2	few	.	CASSEDRPNTGELFF	TGTGCCAGCAGTGAAGACAGGCCGAACACCGGGGAGCTGTTTTTT
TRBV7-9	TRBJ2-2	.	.	CATAGVKAGELFF	TGTGCCACCGCCGGAGTAAAGGCCGGGGAGCTGTTTTTT
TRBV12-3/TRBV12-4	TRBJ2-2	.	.	CASTLSTGELFF	TGTGCCAGCACCCTAAGTACCGGGGAGCTGTTTTTT
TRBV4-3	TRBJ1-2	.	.	CASSQDRWEVGNDGYTF	TGCGCCAGCAGCCAAGATCGGTGGGAGGTGGGAAATGATGGCTACACCTTC
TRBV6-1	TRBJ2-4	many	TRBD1	CASKGQGALDIQYF	TGTGCCAGCAAAGGACAGGGGGCGTTGGACATTCAGTACTTC
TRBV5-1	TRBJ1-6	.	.	CASSLDLVSYNSPLHF	TGCGCCAGCAGCTTGGATCTGGTTTCCTATAATTCACCCCTCCACTTT
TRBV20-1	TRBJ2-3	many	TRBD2	CSARESGKRTDTQYF	TGCAGTGCTAGAGAAAGCGGGAAACGTACAGATACGCAGTATTTT
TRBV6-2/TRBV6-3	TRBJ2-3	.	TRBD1	CASSSSSGTGRSTDTQYF	TGTGCCAGCAGTTCTTCTTCAGGGACAGGTCGTAGCACAGATACGCAGTATTTT
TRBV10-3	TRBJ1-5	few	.	CAISESLGYQPQHF	TGTGCCATCAGTGAGTCGTTGGGGTACCAGCCCCAGCATTTT
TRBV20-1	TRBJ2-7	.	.	CSATNLGSPYEQYF	TGCAGTGCCACTAATCTCGGGTCCCCCTACGAGCAGTACTTC
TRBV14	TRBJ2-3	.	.	CASSQRGRADTDTQYF	TGTGCCAGCAGCCAGAGAGGCAGGGCAGACACAGATACGCAGTATTTT
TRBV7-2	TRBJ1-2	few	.	CASSLKYAGVNGYTF	TGTGCCAGCAGCTTAAAATACGCCGGGGTGAATGGCTACACCTTC
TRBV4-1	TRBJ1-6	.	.	CASSQIVGFSPLHF	TGCGCCAGCAGCCAAATAGTCGGCTTTTCACCCCTCCACTTT
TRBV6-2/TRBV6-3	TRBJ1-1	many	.	CASSLGFTEAFF	TGTGCCAGCAGTCTGGGTTTCACTGAAGCTTTCTTT
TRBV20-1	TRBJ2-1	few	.	CSARDGGGPYNEQFF	TGCAGTGCTAGAGATGGGGGCGGCCCCTACAATGAGCAGTTCTTC
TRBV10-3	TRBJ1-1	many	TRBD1	CAISDPRTGGTEAFF	TGTGCCATCAGTGATCCCAGGACAGGGGGCACTGAAGCTTTCTTT